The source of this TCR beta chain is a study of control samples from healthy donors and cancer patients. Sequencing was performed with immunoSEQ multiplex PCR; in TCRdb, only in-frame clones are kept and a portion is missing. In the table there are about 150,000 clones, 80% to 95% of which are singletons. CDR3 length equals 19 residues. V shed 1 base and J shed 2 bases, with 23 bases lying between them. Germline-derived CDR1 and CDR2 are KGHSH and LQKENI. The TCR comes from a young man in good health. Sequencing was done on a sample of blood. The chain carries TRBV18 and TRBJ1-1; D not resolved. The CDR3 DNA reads TGTGCCAGCTCACCACTACTTCGGCCTGGGCTTGGGTTCAACACTGAAGCTTTCTTT. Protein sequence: CASSPLLRPGLGFNTEAFF.